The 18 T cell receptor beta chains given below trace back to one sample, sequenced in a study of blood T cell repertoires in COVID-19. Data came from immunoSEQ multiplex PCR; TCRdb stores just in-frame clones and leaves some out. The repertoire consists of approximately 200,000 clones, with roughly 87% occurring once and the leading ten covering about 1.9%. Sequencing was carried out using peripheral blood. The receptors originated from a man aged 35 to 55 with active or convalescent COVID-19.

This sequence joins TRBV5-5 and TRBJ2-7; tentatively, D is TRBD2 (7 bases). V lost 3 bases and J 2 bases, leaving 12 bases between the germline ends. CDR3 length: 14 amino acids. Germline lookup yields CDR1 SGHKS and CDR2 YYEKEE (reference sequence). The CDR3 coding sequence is TGTGCCAGCAGCTGGGGGGGCCGGCCCTACGAGCAGTACTTC. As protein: CASSWGGRPYEQYF.

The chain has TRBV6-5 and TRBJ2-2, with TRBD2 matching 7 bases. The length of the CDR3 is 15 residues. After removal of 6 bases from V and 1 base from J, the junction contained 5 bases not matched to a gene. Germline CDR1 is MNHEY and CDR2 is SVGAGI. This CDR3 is CASRKGLLNTGELFF. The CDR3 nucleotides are TGTGCCAGCAGAAAGGGACTACTGAACACCGGGGAGCTGTTTTTT.

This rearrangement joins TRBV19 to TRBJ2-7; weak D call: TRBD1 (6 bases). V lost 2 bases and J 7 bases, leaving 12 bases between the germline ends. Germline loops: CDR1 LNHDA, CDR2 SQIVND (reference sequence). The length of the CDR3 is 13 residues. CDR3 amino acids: CASSINQGLEQYF. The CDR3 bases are TGTGCCAGTAGTATAAATCAGGGGTTAGAGCAGTACTTC. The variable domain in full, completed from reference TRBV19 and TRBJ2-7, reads DGGITQSPKYLFRKEGQNVTLSCEQNLNHDAMYWYRQDPGQGLRLIYYSQIVNDFQKGDIAEGYSVSREKKESFPLTVTSAQKNPTAFYLCASSINQGLEQYFGPGTRLTVT.

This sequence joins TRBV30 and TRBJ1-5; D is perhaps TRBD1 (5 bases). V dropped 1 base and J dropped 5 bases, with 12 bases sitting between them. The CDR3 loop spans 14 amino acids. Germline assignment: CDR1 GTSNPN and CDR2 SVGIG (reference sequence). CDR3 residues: CAWSGGSGHQPQHF. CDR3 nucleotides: TGTGCCTGGAGTGGCGGTTCAGGGCATCAGCCCCAGCATTTT.

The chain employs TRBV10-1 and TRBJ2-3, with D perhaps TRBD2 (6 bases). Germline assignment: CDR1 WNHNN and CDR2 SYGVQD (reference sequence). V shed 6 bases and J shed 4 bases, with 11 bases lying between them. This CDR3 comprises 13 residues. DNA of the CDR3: TGCGCCAGCAGGAGGGACTCCTCAGATACGCAGTATTTT. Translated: CASRRDSSDTQYF.

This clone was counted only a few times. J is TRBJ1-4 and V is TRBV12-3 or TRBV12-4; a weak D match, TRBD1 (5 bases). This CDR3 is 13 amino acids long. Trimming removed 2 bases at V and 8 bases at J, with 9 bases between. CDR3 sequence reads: CASSLMEGEKLFF. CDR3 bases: TGTGCCAGCAGTTTAATGGAGGGGGAAAAACTGTTTTTT.

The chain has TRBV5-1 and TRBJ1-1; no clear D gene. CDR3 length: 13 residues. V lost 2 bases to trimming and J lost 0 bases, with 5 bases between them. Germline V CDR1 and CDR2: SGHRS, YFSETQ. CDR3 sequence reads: CASSFRVNTEAFF. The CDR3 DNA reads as TGCGCCAGCAGCTTTCGGGTGAACACTGAAGCTTTCTTT.

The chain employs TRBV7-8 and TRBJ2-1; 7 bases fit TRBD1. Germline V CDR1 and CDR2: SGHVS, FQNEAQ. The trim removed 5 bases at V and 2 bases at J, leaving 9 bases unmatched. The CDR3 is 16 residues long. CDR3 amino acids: CASSDWGTDTYNEQFF. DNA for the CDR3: TGTGCCAGCAGCGATTGGGGGACAGATACCTACAATGAGCAGTTCTTC.

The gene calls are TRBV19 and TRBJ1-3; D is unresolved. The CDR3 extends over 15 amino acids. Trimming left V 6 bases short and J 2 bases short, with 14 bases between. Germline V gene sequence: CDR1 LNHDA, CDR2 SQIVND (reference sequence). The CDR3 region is CASRLLLDPGNTIYF. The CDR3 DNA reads TGTGCCAGTAGACTGCTACTAGATCCTGGAAACACCATATATTTT.

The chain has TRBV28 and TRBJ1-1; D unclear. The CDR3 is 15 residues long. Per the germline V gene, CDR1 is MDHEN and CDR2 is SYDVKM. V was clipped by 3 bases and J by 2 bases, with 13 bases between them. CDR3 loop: CASSLWAGANTEAFF. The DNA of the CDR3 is TGTGCCAGCAGTTTGTGGGCGGGAGCTAACACTGAAGCTTTCTTT. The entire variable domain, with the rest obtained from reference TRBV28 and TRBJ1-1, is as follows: DVKVTQSSRYLVKRTGEKVFLECVQDMDHENMFWYRQDPGLGLRLIYFSYDVKMKEKGDIPEGYSVSREKKERFSLILESASTNQTSMYLCASSLWAGANTEAFFGQGTRLTVV.

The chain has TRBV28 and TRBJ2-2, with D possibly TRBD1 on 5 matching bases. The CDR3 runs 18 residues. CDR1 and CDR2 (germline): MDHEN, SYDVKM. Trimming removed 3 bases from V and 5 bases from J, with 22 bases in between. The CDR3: CASSLSPFFQGGTGELFF. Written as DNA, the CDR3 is TGTGCCAGCAGTTTGTCCCCATTCTTCCAGGGTGGGACCGGGGAGCTGTTTTTT.

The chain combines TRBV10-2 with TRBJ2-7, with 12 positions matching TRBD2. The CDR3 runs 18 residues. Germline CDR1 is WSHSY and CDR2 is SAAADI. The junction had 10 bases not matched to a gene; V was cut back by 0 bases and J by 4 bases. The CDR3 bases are TGCGCCAGCAGTGAGTCCCTGACTAGCGGGAGATGGGGATACGAGCAGTACTTC. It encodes CASSESLTSGRWGYEQYF.

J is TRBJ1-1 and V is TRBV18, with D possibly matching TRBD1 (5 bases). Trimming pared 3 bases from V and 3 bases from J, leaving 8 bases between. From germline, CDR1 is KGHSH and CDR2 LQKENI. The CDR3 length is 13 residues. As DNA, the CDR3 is TGTGCCAGCTCACCGCCGGGGGACACTGAAGCTTTCTTT. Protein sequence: CASSPPGDTEAFF.

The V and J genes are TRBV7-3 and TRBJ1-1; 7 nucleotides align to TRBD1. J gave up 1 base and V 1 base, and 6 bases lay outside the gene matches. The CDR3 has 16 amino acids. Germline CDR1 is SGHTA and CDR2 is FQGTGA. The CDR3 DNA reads TGTGCCAGCAGCTTAAACCCCAGGGGGACGAACACTGAAGCTTTCTTT. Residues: CASSLNPRGTNTEAFF.

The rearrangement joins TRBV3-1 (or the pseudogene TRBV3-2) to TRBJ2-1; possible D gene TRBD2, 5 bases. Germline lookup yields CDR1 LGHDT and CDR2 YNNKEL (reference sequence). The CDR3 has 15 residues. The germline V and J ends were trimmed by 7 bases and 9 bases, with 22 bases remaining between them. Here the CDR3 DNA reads TGTGCCAGCACCCCCTGGAGCGGTATGGAAGGTGAGCAGTTCTTC. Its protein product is CASTPWSGMEGEQFF.

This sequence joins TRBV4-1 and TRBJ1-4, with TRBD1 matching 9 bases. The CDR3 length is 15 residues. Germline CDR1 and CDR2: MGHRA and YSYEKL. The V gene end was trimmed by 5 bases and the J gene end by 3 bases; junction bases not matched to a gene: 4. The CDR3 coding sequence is TGCGCCAGCAGCTTCAGACAGGGGGCTAATGAAAAACTGTTTTTT. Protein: CASSFRQGANEKLFF.

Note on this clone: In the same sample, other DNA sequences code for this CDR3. The CDR3 nucleotides read TGTGCCAGCAGTTTGACAGGGTTGAACACTGAAGCTTTCTTT. It translates to CASSLTGLNTEAFF. The chain is built from TRBV27 and TRBJ1-1; 7 bases line up with TRBD1. Germline V lookup: CDR1 MNHEY, CDR2 SMNVEV (reference sequence). V shed 3 bases, J shed 0 bases, and the junction held 1 base outside the gene matches. This CDR3 has 14 residues.

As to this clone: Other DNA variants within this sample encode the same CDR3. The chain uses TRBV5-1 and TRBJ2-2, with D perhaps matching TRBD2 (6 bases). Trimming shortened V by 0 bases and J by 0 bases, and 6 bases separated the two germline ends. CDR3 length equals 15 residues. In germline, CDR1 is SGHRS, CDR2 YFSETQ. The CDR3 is CASSLGTTNTGELFF. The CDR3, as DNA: TGCGCCAGCAGCTTGGGGACTACGAACACCGGGGAGCTGTTTTTT.